Listed below are T cell receptor beta chains from one sample, sequenced in a study of vaccination and CD4 T cells after COVID-19. MiXCR, applied by TCRdb to the PCR reads, yields one record per CDR3 protein. Of over 12,000 distinct CDR3 sequences in the sample, around 46% are singletons; the top ten hold more than 15%. Their recognized antigens are unknown. The specimen was cultured CD4+ T cells from blood. These receptors were obtained from a human donor with COVID-19. The CDR3 runs from the conserved cysteine through the conserved F or W. Fields, in order: V gene, J gene, clone size, D gene, CDR3 protein, CDR3 DNA. A D gene is named only where the DNA matches it firmly. The size of a clone is reported for some rows only, either as once, few or many, or as a class for expanded clones.

V: TRBV19
J: TRBJ1-5
size: few
D: -
CDR3: CASQSLGNNQPQHF
DNA: TGTGCCAGTCAATCGTTAGGGAACAATCAGCCCCAGCATTTT

V: TRBV11-2
J: TRBJ2-5
size: few
D: -
CDR3: CASSLAGAETQYF
DNA: TGTGCCAGCAGCTTAGCGGGGGCCGAGACCCAGTACTTC

V: TRBV18
J: TRBJ1-2
size: -
D: -
CDR3: CASSRPDTYGYTF
DNA: TGTGCCAGCTCACGGCCCGACACCTATGGCTACACCTTC

V: TRBV6-1
J: TRBJ2-2
size: -
D: TRBD2
CDR3: CASSELVAGGRWTGELFF
DNA: TGTGCCAGCAGTGAACTTGTAGCGGGGGGGCGCTGGACCGGGGAGCTGTTTTTT

V: TRBV2
J: TRBJ2-1
size: few
D: -
CDR3: CASSTFRDTRNRDNEQFF
DNA: TGTGCCAGCAGCACTTTCCGGGACACAAGGAACCGGGACAATGAGCAGTTCTTC

V: TRBV6-1
J: TRBJ2-2
size: -
D: TRBD2
CDR3: CASRWGSGVSKNTGELFF
DNA: TGTGCCAGCAGGTGGGGTAGCGGGGTCTCCAAAAACACCGGGGAGCTGTTTTTT

V: TRBV25-1
J: TRBJ2-7
size: -
D: -
CDR3: CASRRNKDYEQYF
DNA: TGTGCCAGCAGGAGGAATAAGGACTACGAGCAGTACTTC

V: TRBV7-6
J: TRBJ2-1
size: -
D: -
CDR3: CASSLGGGAYNEQFF
DNA: TGTGCCAGCAGCTTAGGAGGGGGTGCCTACAATGAGCAGTTCTTC

V: TRBV7-9
J: TRBJ2-3
size: -
D: -
CDR3: CASSQDHSTDTQYF
DNA: TGTGCCAGCTCACAGGACCATAGCACAGATACGCAGTATTTT

V: TRBV29-1
J: TRBJ2-5
size: -
D: -
CDR3: CSVFPQETQYF
DNA: TGCAGCGTTTTCCCTCAAGAGACCCAGTACTTC

V: TRBV5-4
J: TRBJ1-2
size: -
D: -
CDR3: CASSYPQAYGYTF
DNA: TGTGCCAGCAGCTATCCCCAGGCCTATGGCTACACCTTC

V: TRBV6-2/TRBV6-3
J: TRBJ2-7
size: -
D: -
CDR3: CASSYSRGSSSYEQYF
DNA: TGTGCCAGCAGTTACTCAAGAGGTTCGAGCTCCTACGAGCAGTACTTC

V: TRBV5-4
J: TRBJ1-4
size: -
D: -
CDR3: CASSQDEKLFF
DNA: TGTGCCAGCAGCCAAGATGAAAAACTGTTTTTT

V: TRBV6-1
J: TRBJ1-2
size: -
D: -
CDR3: CASRDTGNYGYTF
DNA: TGTGCCAGCAGGGATACAGGGAACTATGGCTACACCTTC

V: TRBV18
J: TRBJ1-5
size: -
D: TRBD1
CDR3: CASSPGTGNQPQHF
DNA: TGTGCCAGCTCACCCGGGACAGGGAATCAGCCCCAGCATTTT

V: TRBV4-2
J: TRBJ1-2
size: once
D: -
CDR3: CASSQEGSVTDYGYTF
DNA: TGTGCCAGCAGCCAAGAAGGGTCCGTGACAGACTATGGCTACACCTTC

V: TRBV7-8
J: TRBJ1-1
size: -
D: -
CDR3: CASSVMSGANTEAFF
DNA: TGTGCCAGCAGCGTCATGTCAGGGGCGAACACTGAAGCTTTCTTT

V: TRBV28
J: TRBJ1-5
size: few
D: -
CDR3: CASSLVSWLRQENQPQHF
DNA: TGTGCCAGCAGTTTGGTAAGCTGGCTGAGACAGGAAAATCAGCCCCAGCATTTT

V: TRBV6-2/TRBV6-3
J: TRBJ1-2
size: -
D: -
CDR3: CASRPPVTSLYGYTF
DNA: TGTGCCAGCCGCCCCCCGGTAACTAGTCTCTATGGCTACACCTTC

V: TRBV28
J: TRBJ1-5
size: few
D: TRBD1
CDR3: CASRGTVSQPQHF
DNA: TGTGCCAGCAGGGGGACAGTGAGTCAGCCCCAGCATTTT

V: TRBV11-2
J: TRBJ1-2
size: once
D: -
CDR3: CASSLDPKERSYTF
DNA: TGTGCCAGCAGCTTAGACCCCAAGGAAAGGAGCTACACCTTC

V: TRBV5-6
J: TRBJ1-2
size: once
D: -
CDR3: CASSLGSRDGYTF
DNA: TGTGCCAGCAGCTTGGGCAGTCGGGATGGCTACACCTTC

V: TRBV10-1
J: TRBJ2-5
size: few
D: TRBD1
CDR3: CASSEFGGTGQETQYF
DNA: TGCGCCAGCAGTGAATTCGGCGGGACAGGTCAAGAGACCCAGTACTTC

V: TRBV6-1
J: TRBJ1-5
size: few
D: TRBD1
CDR3: CASSATRGLGNQPQHF
DNA: TGTGCCAGCAGTGCGACCAGGGGGCTGGGCAATCAGCCCCAGCATTTT

V: TRBV27
J: TRBJ2-5
size: -
D: TRBD2
CDR3: CASSPHLRGQETQYF
DNA: TGTGCCAGCAGCCCCCACTTGCGGGGGCAAGAGACCCAGTACTTC

V: TRBV20-1
J: TRBJ1-2
size: -
D: TRBD1
CDR3: CSAQGIGGYTF
DNA: TGCAGCGCACAGGGGATCGGTGGCTACACCTTC

V: TRBV15
J: TRBJ2-1
size: once
D: -
CDR3: CATSRDPNEQFF
DNA: TGTGCCACCAGCAGAGACCCGAATGAGCAGTTCTTC

V: TRBV5-6
J: TRBJ1-6
size: -
D: -
CDR3: CASSRFENSPLHF
DNA: TGTGCCAGCAGCAGGTTCGAGAATTCACCCCTCCACTTT

V: TRBV20-1
J: TRBJ2-1
size: -
D: -
CDR3: CSANRDSLGNEQFF
DNA: TGCAGTGCAAACCGGGACTCTCTCGGGAATGAGCAGTTCTTC

V: TRBV29-1
J: TRBJ1-5
size: few
D: TRBD1
CDR3: CSVSAGGGNQPQHF
DNA: TGCAGCGTCTCGGCAGGGGGCGGCAATCAGCCCCAGCATTTT

V: TRBV7-3
J: TRBJ1-1
size: few
D: -
CDR3: CASSLAGTVGTEAFF
DNA: TGTGCCAGCAGCTTGGCGGGGACTGTGGGCACTGAAGCTTTCTTT

V: TRBV6-1
J: TRBJ2-3
size: once
D: TRBD1
CDR3: CASRTGTGGTDTQYF
DNA: TGTGCCAGCAGGACCGGGACAGGGGGGACAGATACGCAGTATTTT

V: TRBV7-9
J: TRBJ1-1
size: -
D: TRBD1
CDR3: CASTPDRLNTEAFF
DNA: TGTGCCAGCACCCCGGACAGGCTGAACACTGAAGCTTTCTTT

V: TRBV20-1
J: TRBJ2-1
size: -
D: -
CDR3: CSASSGNEQFF
DNA: TGCAGTGCTAGCAGCGGCAATGAGCAGTTCTTC

V: TRBV5-4
J: TRBJ2-5
size: -
D: -
CDR3: CASSLEGRAGETQYF
DNA: TGTGCCAGCAGCTTGGAAGGCAGGGCCGGAGAGACCCAGTACTTC

V: TRBV11-2
J: TRBJ1-2
size: few
D: TRBD1
CDR3: CASSLGDRGPRF
DNA: TGTGCCAGCAGCTTAGGCGACAGGGGGCCGCGCTTC

V: TRBV7-2
J: TRBJ2-7
size: -
D: -
CDR3: CASSATFKSTYEQYF
DNA: TGTGCCAGCAGCGCCACTTTTAAGAGCACCTACGAGCAGTACTTC

V: TRBV6-1
J: TRBJ1-5
size: -
D: -
CDR3: CASSPLGNSGQPQHF
DNA: TGTGCCAGCAGCCCCTTGGGGAATTCAGGCCAGCCCCAGCATTTT